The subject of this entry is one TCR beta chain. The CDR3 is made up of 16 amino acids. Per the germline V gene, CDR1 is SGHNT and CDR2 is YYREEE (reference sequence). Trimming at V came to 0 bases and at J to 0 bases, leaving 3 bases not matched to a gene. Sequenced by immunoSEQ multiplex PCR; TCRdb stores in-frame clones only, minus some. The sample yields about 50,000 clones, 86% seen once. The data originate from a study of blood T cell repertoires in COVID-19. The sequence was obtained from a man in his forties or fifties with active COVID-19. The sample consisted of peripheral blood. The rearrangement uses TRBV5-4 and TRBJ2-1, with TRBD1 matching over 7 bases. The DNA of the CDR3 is TGTGCCAGCAGCTTGGAACAGGGGAGCTCCTACAATGAGCAGTTCTTC. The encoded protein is CASSLEQGSSYNEQFF.